A single T cell receptor (beta chain) is shown here with its context. The antigen remains undetermined. TCRdb's copy holds only in-frame clones and misses some; the assay was immunoSEQ multiplex PCR. The sample lists tens of thousands of clones; 75% to 95% were seen once. These data originate in a study of OX40 agonist ivuxolimab in advanced cancers. Study context: In this trial design, patients received ivuxolimab intravenously at 0.01 to 10 mg/kg every 2 weeks.

Findings and caveats of the study: Average numbers of expanded clones were greater in CD8+ T cells than in CD4+. At doses 0.1 to 3.0 mg/kg, CD4+ and CD8+ clones expanded.

CDR1 and CDR2 (germline): MNHEY, SVGAGI. With V trimmed by 4 bases and J by 5 bases, 7 bases remained unmatched. The CDR3 loop spans 14 amino acids. The sample here was CD4+ or CD8+ T cells sorted from blood, taken in a trial of the OX40 agonist ivuxolimab. The receptor was derived from an adult with an advanced solid tumor such as melanoma, head and neck, liver or kidney cancer. The chain uses TRBV6-5 and TRBJ1-2, with 7 bases that match TRBD1. CDR3 nucleotide sequence: TGTGCCAGCAGTTGGGTAGCAGGGGGGTATGGCTACACCTTC. It encodes CASSWVAGGYGYTF.